Included here is one TCR beta chain sequence, with context. In the original processing: Estimation of nucleated cell counts relied on the amplification of reference gene primers. TCRdb's table, derived via immunoSEQ multiplex PCR, lists solely in-frame clones and lacks some. For V, J and clone size, that table is used; D and trimming come from the DNA. The sample holds 130,000 to 150,000 clones, approximately 80% seen once. The germline gives CDR1 KGHSH, CDR2 LQKENI. Trimming removed 4 bases from V and 10 bases from J; junction bases left unmatched: 2. There are 12 residues in the CDR3. This entry comes from a study of blood T cell repertoires in COVID-19. Study-level information: Sites in the United States, Italy and Spain provided acute and convalescent COVID-19 samples. PBMCs, B-cell-depleted T cells, or T cells provided the cDNA or gDNA that made up the material.

The receptor's source is a woman of 80 years or more in a cohort sampled during active or convalescent COVID-19. The chain joins TRBV18 to TRBJ2-1; 9 bases line up with TRBD1. Specimen: peripheral blood. CDR3 in DNA: TGTGCCAGCTCACGGACAGGGGACGAGCAGTTCTTC. Encoded protein: CASSRTGDEQFF.